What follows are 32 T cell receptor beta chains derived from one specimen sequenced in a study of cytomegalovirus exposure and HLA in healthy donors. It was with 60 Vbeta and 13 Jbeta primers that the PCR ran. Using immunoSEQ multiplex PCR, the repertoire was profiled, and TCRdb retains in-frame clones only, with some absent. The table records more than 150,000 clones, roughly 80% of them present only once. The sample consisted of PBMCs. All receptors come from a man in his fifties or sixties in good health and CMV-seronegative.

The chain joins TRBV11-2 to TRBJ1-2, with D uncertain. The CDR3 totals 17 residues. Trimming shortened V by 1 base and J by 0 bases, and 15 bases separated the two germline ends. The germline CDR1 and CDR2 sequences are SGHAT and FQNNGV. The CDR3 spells CASSLARGSVSNYGYTF. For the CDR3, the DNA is TGTGCCAGCAGCTTAGCTAGAGGCAGCGTCTCTAACTATGGCTACACCTTC.

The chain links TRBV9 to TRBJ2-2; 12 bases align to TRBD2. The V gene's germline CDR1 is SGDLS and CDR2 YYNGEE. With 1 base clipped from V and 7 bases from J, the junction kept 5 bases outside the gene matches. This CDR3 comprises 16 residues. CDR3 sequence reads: CASSVSSGGVIGELFF. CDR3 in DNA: TGTGCCAGCAGCGTATCTAGCGGGGGGGTTATCGGGGAGCTGTTTTTT.

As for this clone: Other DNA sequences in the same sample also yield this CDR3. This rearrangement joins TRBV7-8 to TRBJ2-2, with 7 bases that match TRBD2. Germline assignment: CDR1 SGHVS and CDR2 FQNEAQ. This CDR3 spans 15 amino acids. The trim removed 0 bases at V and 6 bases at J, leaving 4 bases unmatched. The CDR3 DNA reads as TGTGCCAGCAGCTTAGCCCTCGGACTAGCCGGGGAGCTGTTTTTT. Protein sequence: CASSLALGLAGELFF.

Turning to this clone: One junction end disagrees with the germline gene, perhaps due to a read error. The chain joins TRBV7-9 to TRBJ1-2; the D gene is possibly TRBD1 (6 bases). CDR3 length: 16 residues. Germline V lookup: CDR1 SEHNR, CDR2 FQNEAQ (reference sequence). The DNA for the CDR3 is TGTTCCAGCAGCTTAGCGGGATACAGGGAGAACTATGGCTACACCTTC. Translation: CSSSLAGYRENYGYTF.

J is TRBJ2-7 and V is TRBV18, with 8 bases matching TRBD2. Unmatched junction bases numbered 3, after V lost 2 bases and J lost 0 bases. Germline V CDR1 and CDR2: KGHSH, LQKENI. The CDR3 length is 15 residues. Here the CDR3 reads CASSPIGTSSYEQYF. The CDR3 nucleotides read TGTGCCAGCTCACCAATAGGGACTAGCTCCTACGAGCAGTACTTC.

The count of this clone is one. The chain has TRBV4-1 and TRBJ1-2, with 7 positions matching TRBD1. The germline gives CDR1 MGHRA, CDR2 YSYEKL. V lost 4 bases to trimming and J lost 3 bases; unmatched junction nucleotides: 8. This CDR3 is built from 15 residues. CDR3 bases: TGCGCCAGCAGCCTCAGGACAGGCGGGGACTATGGCTACACCTTC. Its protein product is CASSLRTGGDYGYTF.

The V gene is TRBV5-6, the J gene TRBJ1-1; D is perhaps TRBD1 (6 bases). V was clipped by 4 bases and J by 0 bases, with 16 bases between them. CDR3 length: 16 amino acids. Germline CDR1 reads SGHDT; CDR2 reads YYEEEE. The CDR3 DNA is TGTGCCAGCAGCCCGCTCGGGGGGCGGCTGAACACTGAAGCTTTCTTT. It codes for CASSPLGGRLNTEAFF.

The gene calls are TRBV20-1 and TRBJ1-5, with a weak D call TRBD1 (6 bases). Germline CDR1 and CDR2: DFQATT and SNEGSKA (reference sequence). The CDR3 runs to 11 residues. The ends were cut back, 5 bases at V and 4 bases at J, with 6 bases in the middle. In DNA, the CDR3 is TGCAGTGCTGGACAGAATCAGCCCCAGCATTTT. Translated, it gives CSAGQNQPQHF.

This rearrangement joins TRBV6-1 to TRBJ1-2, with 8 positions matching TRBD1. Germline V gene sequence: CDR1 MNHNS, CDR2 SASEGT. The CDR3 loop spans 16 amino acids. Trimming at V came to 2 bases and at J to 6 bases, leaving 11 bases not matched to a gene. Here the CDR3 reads CASSERGVRGRDGYTF. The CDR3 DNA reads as TGTGCCAGCAGTGAAAGGGGGGTCAGGGGGCGGGATGGCTACACCTTC.

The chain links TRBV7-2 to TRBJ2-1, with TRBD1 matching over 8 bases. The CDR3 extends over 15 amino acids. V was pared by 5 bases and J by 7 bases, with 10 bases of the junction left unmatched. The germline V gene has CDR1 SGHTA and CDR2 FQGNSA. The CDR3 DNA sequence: TGTGCCAGCAGCCCCCGGACAGGGATTTATAATGAGCAGTTCTTC. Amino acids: CASSPRTGIYNEQFF.

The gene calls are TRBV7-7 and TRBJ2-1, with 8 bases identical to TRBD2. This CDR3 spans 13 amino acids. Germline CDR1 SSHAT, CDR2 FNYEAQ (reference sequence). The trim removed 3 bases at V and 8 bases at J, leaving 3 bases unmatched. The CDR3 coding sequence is TGTGCCAGCAGCTTGGGACTAGAAGATGAGCAGTTCTTC. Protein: CASSLGLEDEQFF.

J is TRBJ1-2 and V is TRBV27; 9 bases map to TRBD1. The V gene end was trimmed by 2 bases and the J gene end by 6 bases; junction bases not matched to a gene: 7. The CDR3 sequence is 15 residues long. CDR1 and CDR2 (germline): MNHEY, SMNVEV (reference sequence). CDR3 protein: CASSLGVDRGDGYTF. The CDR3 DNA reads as TGTGCCAGCAGTTTAGGAGTCGACAGGGGGGATGGCTACACCTTC.

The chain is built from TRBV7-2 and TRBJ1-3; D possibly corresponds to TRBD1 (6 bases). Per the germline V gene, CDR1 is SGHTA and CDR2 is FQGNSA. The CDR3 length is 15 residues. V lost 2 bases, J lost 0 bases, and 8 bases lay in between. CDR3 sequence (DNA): TGTGCCAGCAGCTTAACAGGGAGCTCTGGAAACACCATATATTTT. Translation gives CASSLTGSSGNTIYF.

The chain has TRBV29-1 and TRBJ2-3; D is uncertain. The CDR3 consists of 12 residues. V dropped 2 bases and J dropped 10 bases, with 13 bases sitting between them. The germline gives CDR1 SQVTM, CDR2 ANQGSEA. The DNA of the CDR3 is TGCAGCGTTGAATCTCGACCCGGGTCGCAGTATTTT. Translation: CSVESRPGSQYF.

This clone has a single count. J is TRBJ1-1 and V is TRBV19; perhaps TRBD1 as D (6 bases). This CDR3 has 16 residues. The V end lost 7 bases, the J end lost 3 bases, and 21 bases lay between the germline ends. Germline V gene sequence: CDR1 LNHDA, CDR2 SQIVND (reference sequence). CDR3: CASNPIAGGADTEAFF. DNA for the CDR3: TGTGCCAGTAATCCTATAGCGGGGGGCGCGGACACTGAAGCTTTCTTT.

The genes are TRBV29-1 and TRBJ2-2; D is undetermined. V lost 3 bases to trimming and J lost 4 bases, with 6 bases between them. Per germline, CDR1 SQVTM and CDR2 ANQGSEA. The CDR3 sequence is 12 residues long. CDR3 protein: CSVDIATGELFF. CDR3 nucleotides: TGCAGCGTTGACATAGCCACCGGGGAGCTGTTTTTT.

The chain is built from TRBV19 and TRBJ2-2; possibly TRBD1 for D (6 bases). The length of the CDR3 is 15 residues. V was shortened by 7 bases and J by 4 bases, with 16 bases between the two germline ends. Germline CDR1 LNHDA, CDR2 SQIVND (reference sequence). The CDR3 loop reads CASIRGSILTGELFF. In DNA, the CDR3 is TGTGCCAGTATCAGGGGTAGCATCCTCACCGGGGAGCTGTTTTTT. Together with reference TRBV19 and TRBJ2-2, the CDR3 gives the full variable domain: DGGITQSPKYLFRKEGQNVTLSCEQNLNHDAMYWYRQDPGQGLRLIYYSQIVNDFQKGDIAEGYSVSREKKESFPLTVTSAQKNPTAFYLCASIRGSILTGELFFGEGSRLTVL.

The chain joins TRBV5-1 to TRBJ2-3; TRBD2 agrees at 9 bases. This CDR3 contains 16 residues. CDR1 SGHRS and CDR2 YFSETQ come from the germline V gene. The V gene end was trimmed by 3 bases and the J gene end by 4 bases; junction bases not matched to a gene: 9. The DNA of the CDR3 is TGCGCCAGCAGCTGGTTTTCGGTAGCGGGGGCAGATACGCAGTATTTT. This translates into CASSWFSVAGADTQYF.

The CDR3 loop is CASSIGGGYEQYF. The CDR3 DNA reads as TGTGCCAGTAGTATAGGGGGGGGCTACGAGCAGTACTTC. The J gene is TRBJ2-7, the V gene TRBV19; 7 nucleotides match TRBD2. Germline CDR1 reads LNHDA; CDR2 reads SQIVND (reference sequence). Trimming took 1 base from V and 3 from J; bases not matched to a gene: 0. This CDR3 contains 13 residues.

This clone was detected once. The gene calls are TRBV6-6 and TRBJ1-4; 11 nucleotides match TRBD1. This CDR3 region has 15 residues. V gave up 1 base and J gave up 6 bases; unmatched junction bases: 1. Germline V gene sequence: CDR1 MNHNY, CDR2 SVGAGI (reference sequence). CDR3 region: CASSYWDRGDEKLFF. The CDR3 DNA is TGTGCCAGCAGTTACTGGGACAGGGGGGATGAAAAACTGTTTTTT.

The CDR3 loop reads CASSGLGSQFF. CDR3 coding DNA: TGTGCCAGCAGTGGCTTGGGCTCGCAGTTCTTC. The genes are TRBV2 and TRBJ2-1; the D is unclear. The V and J ends lost 4 bases and 12 bases respectively, with 10 bases between them. This CDR3 region has 11 residues. Germline values: CDR1 SNHLY, CDR2 FYNNEI. Based on the CDR3 plus reference TRBV2 and TRBJ2-1, the full variable domain is EPEVTQTPSHQVTQMGQEVILRCVPISNHLYFYWYRQILGQKVEFLVSFYNNEISEKSEIFDDQFSVERPDGSNFTLKIRSTKLEDSAMYFCASSGLGSQFFGPGTRLTVL.

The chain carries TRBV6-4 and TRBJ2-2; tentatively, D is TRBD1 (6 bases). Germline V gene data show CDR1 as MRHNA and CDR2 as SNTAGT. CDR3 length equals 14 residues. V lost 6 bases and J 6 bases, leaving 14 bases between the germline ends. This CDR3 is CASSEQGKAGELFF. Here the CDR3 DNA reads TGTGCCAGCAGCGAACAGGGTAAGGCCGGGGAGCTGTTTTTT.

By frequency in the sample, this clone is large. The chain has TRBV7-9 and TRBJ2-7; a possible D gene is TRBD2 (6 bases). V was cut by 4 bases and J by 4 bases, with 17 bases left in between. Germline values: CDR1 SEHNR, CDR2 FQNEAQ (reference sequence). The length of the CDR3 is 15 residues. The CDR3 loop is CASSSYRGTPYEQYF. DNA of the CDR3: TGTGCCAGCAGCTCCTACCGTGGGACTCCTTACGAGCAGTACTTC.

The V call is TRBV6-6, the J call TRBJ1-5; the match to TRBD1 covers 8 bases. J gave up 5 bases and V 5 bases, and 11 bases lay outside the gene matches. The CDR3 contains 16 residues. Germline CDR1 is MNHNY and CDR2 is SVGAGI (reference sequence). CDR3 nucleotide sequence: TGTGCCAGCAGTAAGTCGACAGGGGTGGGTTATCAGCCCCAGCATTTT. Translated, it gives CASSKSTGVGYQPQHF.

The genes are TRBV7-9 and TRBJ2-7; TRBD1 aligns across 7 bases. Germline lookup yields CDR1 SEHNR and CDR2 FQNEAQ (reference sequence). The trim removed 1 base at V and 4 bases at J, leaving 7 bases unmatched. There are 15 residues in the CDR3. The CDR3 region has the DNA TGTGCCAGCAGCTTAGAGGGACAGAGCATTTACGAGCAGTACTTC. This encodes CASSLEGQSIYEQYF.

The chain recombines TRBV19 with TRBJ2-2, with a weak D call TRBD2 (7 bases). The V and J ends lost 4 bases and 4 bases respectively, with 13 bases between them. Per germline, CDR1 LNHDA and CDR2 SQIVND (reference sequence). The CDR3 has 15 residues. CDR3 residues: CASSTRGGGTGELFF. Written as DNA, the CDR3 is TGTGCCAGTAGTACCCGGGGAGGGGGCACCGGGGAGCTGTTTTTT.

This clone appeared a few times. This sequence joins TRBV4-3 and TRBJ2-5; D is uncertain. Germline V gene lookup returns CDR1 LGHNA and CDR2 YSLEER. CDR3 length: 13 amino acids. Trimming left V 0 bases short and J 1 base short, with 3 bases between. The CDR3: CASSQERQETQYF. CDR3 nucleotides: TGCGCCAGCAGCCAAGAGCGCCAAGAGACCCAGTACTTC.

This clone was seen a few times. The CDR3 loop is CASSLLAGVGNTQYF. The CDR3 DNA is TGTGCCAGCAGCCTACTAGCGGGGGTCGGGAATACGCAGTATTTT. The J gene is TRBJ2-3, the V gene TRBV7-8, with 11 bases aligning to TRBD2. J was trimmed by 7 bases and V by 5 bases; bases with no gene match: 8. From germline, CDR1 is SGHVS and CDR2 FQNEAQ. The CDR3 length is 15 residues.

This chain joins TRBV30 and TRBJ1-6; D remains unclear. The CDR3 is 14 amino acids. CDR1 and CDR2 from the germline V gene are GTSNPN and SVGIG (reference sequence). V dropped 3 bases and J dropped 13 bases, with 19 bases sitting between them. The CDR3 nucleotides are TGTGCCTGGAGAGGTAACACAGAACGGGGTCCCCTCCACTTT. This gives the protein CAWRGNTERGPLHF. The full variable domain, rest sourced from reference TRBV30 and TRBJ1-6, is SQTIHQWPATLVQPVGSPLSLECTVEGTSNPNLYWYRQAAGRGLQLLFYSVGIGQISSEVPQNLSASRPQDRQFILSSKKLLLSDSGFYLCAWRGNTERGPLHFGNGTRLTVT.

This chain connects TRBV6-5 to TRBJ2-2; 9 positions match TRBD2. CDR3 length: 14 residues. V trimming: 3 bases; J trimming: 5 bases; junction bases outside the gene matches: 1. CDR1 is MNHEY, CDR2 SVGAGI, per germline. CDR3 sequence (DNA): TGTGCCAGCAGTTATACTAGCGGGACCGGGGAGCTGTTTTTT. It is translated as CASSYTSGTGELFF.

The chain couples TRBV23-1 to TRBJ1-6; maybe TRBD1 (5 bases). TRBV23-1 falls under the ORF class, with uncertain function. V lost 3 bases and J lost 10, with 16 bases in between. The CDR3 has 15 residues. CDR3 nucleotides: TGCGCCAGCAGTCACCAGGGTCAAAGGAACTCACCCCTCCACTTT. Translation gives CASSHQGQRNSPLHF.

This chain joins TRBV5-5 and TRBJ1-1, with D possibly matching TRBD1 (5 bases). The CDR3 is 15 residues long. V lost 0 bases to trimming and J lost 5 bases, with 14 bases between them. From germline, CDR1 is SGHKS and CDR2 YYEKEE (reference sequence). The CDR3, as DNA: TGTGCCAGCAGCTTGGCCCTGGGGGGGACGACTGAAGCTTTCTTT. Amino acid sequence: CASSLALGGTTEAFF.